These 4 T cell receptor beta chains originate from one sample sequenced in a study of cytomegalovirus exposure and HLA in healthy donors. Use of 60 Vbeta and 13 Jbeta primers characterized the PCR. Sequenced by immunoSEQ multiplex PCR; TCRdb stores in-frame clones only, minus some. Here the sample spans around 90,000 clones, roughly 86% being singletons. The sequencing sample was made of PBMCs. Receptors were obtained from a man aged 25 to 40 in good health and CMV-seropositive.

The rearrangement joins TRBV4-1 to TRBJ2-1; 8 bases line up with TRBD2. The CDR3 has 19 amino acids. Per the germline V gene, CDR1 is MGHRA and CDR2 is YSYEKL. The trim removed 4 bases at V and 0 bases at J, leaving 14 bases unmatched. DNA for the CDR3: TGCGCCAGCAGCCGCATGCCCCTTATACTAGCGGACTCCTACAATGAGCAGTTCTTC. This encodes CASSRMPLILADSYNEQFF.

The chain employs TRBV7-9 and TRBJ2-7, with 9 bases that match TRBD1. The CDR3 runs 14 residues. Trimming removed 6 bases from V and 5 bases from J; junction bases left unmatched: 8. Germline assignment: CDR1 SEHNR and CDR2 FQNEAQ (reference sequence). CDR3 in amino acids: CASRQGATPNEQYF. Written as DNA, the CDR3 is TGTGCCAGCAGACAGGGGGCCACCCCTAACGAGCAGTACTTC.

The rearrangement uses TRBV9 and TRBJ2-3; 10 nucleotides agree with TRBD1. The CDR3 consists of 18 residues. The V and J ends lost 3 bases and 0 bases, in that order; junction bases with no gene match: 10. The germline V gene has CDR1 SGDLS and CDR2 YYNGEE. The CDR3 DNA reads TGTGCCAGCAGCGCCCGGGACAGGGGTTTACTTAGCACAGATACGCAGTATTTT. Its translation: CASSARDRGLLSTDTQYF. Based on the CDR3 plus reference TRBV9 and TRBJ2-3, the full variable domain is DSGVTQTPKHLITATGQRVTLRCSPRSGDLSVYWYQQSLDQGLQFLIQYYNGEERAKGNILERFSAQQFPDLHSELNLSSLELGDSALYFCASSARDRGLLSTDTQYFGPGTRLTVL.

This clone was observed a few times. The chain combines TRBV6-1 with TRBJ2-1, with TRBD1 matching 7 bases. Looked up from germline, CDR1 is MNHNS and CDR2 is SASEGT. The J segment lost 5 bases and the V segment lost 7 bases, leaving 8 bases of the junction unmatched. This CDR3 is 14 amino acids long. The CDR3: CASTEGDSNNEQFF. For the CDR3, the DNA is TGTGCCAGCACCGAGGGGGACAGCAACAATGAGCAGTTCTTC.